The 15 T cell receptor beta chains reported below all come from one sample, sequenced in a study of molecular identifiers for immune sequencing clone quantification. TCRdb re-called the PCR reads through MiXCR, storing one row per CDR3 protein. The data hold 75,000 to 95,000 distinct CDR3 sequences, with about 23% observed a single time. Material: naive CD8+ T cells from blood, with Jurkat cell RNA spiked in. Subset in this sample: FACS-sorted CD8+CD4-CCR7+CD45RA+ naive T cells. These TCRs come from a human donor in good health. Some libraries in this study had Jurkat cell RNA spiked in.

This clonotype showed up just a few times. A much larger clone lies one base from this, so it may be a read error. This chain connects TRBV7-9 to TRBJ2-2; TRBD2 might be the D (5 bases). Germline V lookup: CDR1 SEHNR, CDR2 FQNEAQ (reference sequence). This CDR3 contains 17 residues. Written as DNA, the CDR3 is TGTGCCAGCAGCTCTTCCCCCGAGACTTTTAACACCGGGGAGCTGTGTTTT. Amino acid sequence: CASSSSPETFNTGELCF.

This clonotype was observed many times. The chain carries TRBV20-1 and TRBJ2-6; D unresolved. Germline values: CDR1 DFQATT, CDR2 SNEGSKA (reference sequence). The V end lost 3 bases, the J end lost 0 bases, and 9 bases lay between the germline ends. The CDR3 is 15 amino acids. The CDR3 DNA follows: TGCAGTGCTAGTTTCCGGAGCTCTGGGGCCAACGTCCTGACTTTC. Translating it yields CSASFRSSGANVLTF.

A word on this clonotype: This may arise from a read error, as a much more abundant clone is one base away. The J gene is TRBJ2-2, the V gene TRBV12-3 or TRBV12-4, with 7 bases matching TRBD2. The CDR3 is 13 amino acids. CDR3 DNA sequence: TGTGCCAGCAGAGGACTAGGTGGCGGGGAGCTGGTTTTT. Residues: CASRGLGGGELVF.

The J gene is TRBJ2-1, the V gene TRBV4-1; a weak D match, TRBD1 (6 bases). Germline V gives CDR1 MGHRA, CDR2 YSYEKL. The CDR3 sequence is 15 residues long. V was shortened by 6 bases and J by 5 bases, with 17 bases between the two germline ends. CDR3 residues: CASRADEGHHNEQFF. DNA for the CDR3: TGCGCCAGCAGGGCTGACGAGGGACACCACAATGAGCAGTTCTTC.

This clonotype was seen ten or more times. The chain couples TRBV2 to TRBJ2-2, with D maybe TRBD1 (5 bases). CDR1 and CDR2 (germline): SNHLY, FYNNEI. Deletions cut 8 bases from V and 0 bases from J, with 16 bases between. This CDR3 spans 16 amino acids. CDR3 sequence: CASQDDSSANTGELFF. As DNA, the CDR3 is TGTGCCAGCCAAGACGACAGTTCCGCGAACACCGGGGAGCTGTTTTTT.

As for this clonotype: One base away lies a much larger clone, so this may be a sequencing read error. This sequence joins TRBV21-1 and TRBJ1-5. TRBV21-1 is flagged as a pseudogene. The CDR3 loop spans 14 amino acids. The CDR3 DNA sequence: TGTGCCAGCAGCAGGAAGGACGGCAATCAGCCCCAGCATTTT. Translation: CASSRKDGNQPQHF.

To note about this clonotype: One base away lies a much larger clone, so this may be a sequencing read error. This chain links TRBV29-1 with TRBJ2-5; the match to TRBD2 covers 8 bases. The CDR3 covers 10 residues. Germline CDR1 is SQVTM and CDR2 is ANQGSEA. The CDR3 here is CSVGLASQCF. In DNA, the CDR3 is TGCAGCGTCGGACTAGCATCCCAGTGCTTC.

In this sample, this clonotype turned up many times. The genes are TRBV5-8 and TRBJ2-7; no clear D. The ends were cut back, 0 bases at V and 0 bases at J, with 7 bases in the middle. CDR1 and CDR2 (germline): SGHTS, YDEGEE. This CDR3 is built from 14 residues. The CDR3 bases are TGTGCCAGCAGCTTGGGGGTCAACTCCTACGAGCAGTACTTC. Protein sequence: CASSLGVNSYEQYF.

V and J are TRBV19 and TRBJ2-6; D gene uncertain. Trimming took 7 bases from V and 2 from J, leaving 3 bases between them. This CDR3 is 12 amino acids long. In germline, CDR1 is LNHDA, CDR2 SQIVND (reference sequence). CDR3 in DNA: TGTGCCAGTACCACTGGGGCCAACGTCCTGACTTTC. Translating it yields CASTTGANVLTF. The full variable domain, in which reference TRBV19 and TRBJ2-6 provide the parts outside the CDR3, is DGGITQSPKYLFRKEGQNVTLSCEQNLNHDAMYWYRQDPGQGLRLIYYSQIVNDFQKGDIAEGYSVSREKKESFPLTVTSAQKNPTAFYLCASTTGANVLTFGAGSRLTVL.

Only a few counts were recorded for this clonotype. This chain's CDR3 is CAWGPWGDTQYF. CDR3 nucleotide sequence: TGTGCCTGGGGACCGTGGGGGGATACGCAGTATTTT. The chain joins TRBV30 to TRBJ2-3, with D possibly being TRBD1 or TRBD2 (5 bases each). Trimming left V 5 bases short and J 6 bases short, with 12 bases between. Germline V gene sequence: CDR1 GTSNPN, CDR2 SVGIG (reference sequence). The CDR3 is made up of 12 amino acids.

In its sample, this clonotype was seen many times. This sequence joins TRBV2 and TRBJ1-4, with 7 nucleotides matching TRBD1. CDR3 length: 14 residues. V was clipped by 6 bases and J by 5 bases; unmatched bases: 6. Per the germline V gene, CDR1 is SNHLY and CDR2 is FYNNEI. In DNA, the CDR3 is TGTGCCAGCAGGACGGGACAGATAAATGAAAAACTGTTTTTT. It encodes CASRTGQINEKLFF.

This clonotype turned up a few times. The chain is built from TRBV5-4 and TRBJ1-4; TRBD1 might be the D (6 bases). This CDR3 has 16 amino acids. With 4 bases removed from V and 7 bases from J, the gap between germline ends came to 20 bases. Germline V lookup: CDR1 SGHNT, CDR2 YYREEE (reference sequence). CDR3 sequence reads: CASSPQTGTYIEKLFF. The CDR3 DNA reads as TGTGCCAGCAGCCCACAGACCGGGACATATATTGAAAAACTGTTTTTT.

The chain joins TRBV7-9 to TRBJ2-3, with D hard to call. Trimming removed 5 bases at V and 2 bases at J, with 8 bases between. The CDR3 loop spans 13 amino acids. Germline V gene sequence: CDR1 SEHNR, CDR2 FQNEAQ (reference sequence). As DNA, the CDR3 is TGTGCCAGCAGCCCGGACGTCACAGATACGCAGTATTTT. Amino acids: CASSPDVTDTQYF. The complete variable domain, with remaining parts taken from reference TRBV7-9 and TRBJ2-3, reads DTGVSQNPRHKITKRGQNVTFRCDPISEHNRLYWYRQTLGQGPEFLTYFQNEAQLEKSRLLSDRFSAERPKGSFSTLEIQRTEQGDSAMYLCASSPDVTDTQYFGPGTRLTVL.

Worth noting for this clonotype: Since a much larger clone is just one base distant, this may be a read error. The chain carries TRBV7-9 and TRBJ1-1; 8 bases are a match to TRBD1. With 5 bases clipped from V and 0 bases from J, the junction kept 8 bases outside the gene matches. The CDR3 totals 16 residues. Looked up from germline, CDR1 is SEHNR and CDR2 is FQNEAQ (reference sequence). The chain's CDR3 is CASSHQDRGLNTEAFF. The CDR3 DNA sequence: TGTGCCAGCAGCCACCAAGACAGGGGCTTGAACACTGAAGCTTTCTTT.

In this sample, this clonotype turned up a few times. V usage is TRBV2 and J usage is TRBJ1-1, with TRBD1 matching over 9 bases. Germline lookup yields CDR1 SNHLY and CDR2 FYNNEI. CDR3 length: 13 amino acids. Germline trimming cut 7 bases from V and 5 bases from J; bases unmatched to any gene: 5. Written as DNA, the CDR3 is TGTGCCAGCAAATCAGGACAGGGGACTGAAGCTTTCTTT. Protein: CASKSGQGTEAFF. The variable domain in full, with the rest retrieved from reference TRBV2 and TRBJ1-1, is EPEVTQTPSHQVTQMGQEVILRCVPISNHLYFYWYRQILGQKVEFLVSFYNNEISEKSEIFDDQFSVERPDGSNFTLKIRSTKLEDSAMYFCASKSGQGTEAFFGQGTRLTVV.